This passage covers 14 T cell receptor beta chains from one sample sequenced in a study of T-cell reconstitution after alpha-beta-depleted transplantation in children listed by TCRdb under 2016. Libraries came from PCR. For sequencing, an Illumina HiSeq 2500 was employed. Molecular barcoding was employed in the preparation of TCR libraries, with unique molecular identifiers being used to normalize TCRbeta repertoire quantification. Using fastp trimming at Q25 and MiXCR clonotype assembly, TCRdb reanalyzed the public sequencing data and kept in-frame beta chains. CDR3 protein duplicates are merged, each entry listing the most common genes and DNA. The sample table records almost 500,000 distinct CDR3 sequences; roughly a tenth of these occur just once. The ten largest clones add up to 2% to 2.5% of the sample. The treatment or condition tag for this specimen amounts to: allogeneic hematopoietic cell transplantation with graft depleted of TCRalphabeta T cells and CD19 B cells.

Sequencing was performed on PBMCs, taken before TCRalphabeta/CD19-depleted stem cell transplant. Source of these receptors: a child younger than 10 with inherited bone marrow failure, due to receive a stem cell transplant.

The sample holds many counts of this clonotype. V and J are TRBV7-2 and TRBJ2-1; 10 bases align to TRBD2. Unmatched junction bases numbered 11, after V lost 1 base and J lost 8 bases. This CDR3 spans 17 amino acids. Germline CDR1 SGHTA, CDR2 FQGNSA. The CDR3 nucleotides are TGTGCCAGCAGCTTAGTACTAACCCTAGCGGGAGAGTATGAGCAGTTCTTC. It translates to CASSLVLTLAGEYEQFF.

This clonotype was detected many times. V and J are TRBV4-3 and TRBJ2-1, with 7 bases identical to TRBD2. Germline CDR1 and CDR2: LGHNA and YSLEER. This CDR3 contains 16 residues. The V segment lost 1 base and the J segment 7 bases; nucleotides outside the gene matches: 10. Here the CDR3 reads CASSQVSSGARNEQFF. CDR3 sequence (DNA): TGCGCCAGCAGCCAAGTTTCCAGCGGGGCCAGGAATGAGCAGTTCTTC.

This clonotype was observed at least ten times. This sequence joins TRBV28 and TRBJ2-3; D not certain. The CDR3 spans 17 residues. Germline V gives CDR1 MDHEN, CDR2 SYDVKM. Trimming took 2 bases from V and 4 from J, leaving 19 bases between them. CDR3 sequence (DNA): TGTGCCAGCAGTTTACTGGCAGCAAATTCTCAAGCAGATACGCAGTATTTT. Translating gives CASSLLAANSQADTQYF.

The chain has TRBV3-1 and TRBJ2-1; D not resolved. Trimming left V 0 bases short and J 4 bases short, with 10 bases between. Germline V lookup: CDR1 LGHDT, CDR2 YNNKEL (reference sequence). The CDR3 is made up of 15 amino acids. The CDR3 loop is CASSQDFSVYNEQFF. The CDR3 coding sequence is TGTGCCAGCAGCCAAGATTTTTCCGTGTACAATGAGCAGTTCTTC.

Ten or more counts support this clonotype. The rearrangement links TRBV5-1 to TRBJ2-7; 12 nucleotides agree with TRBD2. Germline CDR1 SGHRS, CDR2 YFSETQ. The trim removed 4 bases at V and 1 base at J, leaving 3 bases unmatched. The CDR3 consists of 15 residues. In DNA, the CDR3 is TGCGCCAGCAGCCTGGGACTAGCGGGTTCCTACGAGCAGTACTTC. Translation gives CASSLGLAGSYEQYF.

This clonotype appeared many times. The chain is built from TRBV29-1 and TRBJ2-5, with D maybe TRBD1 (7 bases). The CDR3 is 14 residues long. V dropped 6 bases and J dropped 4 bases, with 18 bases sitting between them. Germline V gives CDR1 SQVTM, CDR2 ANQGSEA. Here the CDR3 reads CSVDDIQGGETQYF. CDR3 sequence (DNA): TGCAGCGTCGATGACATTCAGGGGGGAGAGACCCAGTACTTC.

Only a few counts were recorded for this clonotype. V is TRBV6-2 or TRBV6-3 and J is TRBJ2-7, with D possibly being TRBD2 (5 bases). The length of the CDR3 is 16 residues. Trimming pared 2 bases from V and 0 bases from J, leaving 14 bases between. Germline values: CDR1 MNHEY, CDR2 SVGEGT. The CDR3 spells CASSYLSVNLSYEQYF. Here the CDR3 DNA reads TGTGCCAGCAGTTACCTTAGCGTAAACCTCTCCTACGAGCAGTACTTC.

There are many counts of this clonotype. This rearrangement joins TRBV18 to TRBJ2-1; maybe TRBD1 (5 bases). Between the trimmed V and J ends, which lost 3 bases and 6 bases, there was a span of 15 bases. Looked up from germline, CDR1 is KGHSH and CDR2 is LQKENI. The length of the CDR3 is 15 residues. CDR3 nucleotides: TGTGCCAGCTCACCGTCCAGGGCGATGGGCAATGAGCAGTTCTTC. Translating gives CASSPSRAMGNEQFF. Full variable domain (missing parts from reference TRBV18 and TRBJ2-1): NAGVMQNPRHLVRRRGQEARLRCSPMKGHSHVYWYRQLPEEGLKFMVYLQKENIIDESGMPKERFSAEFPKEGPSILRIQQVVRGDSAAYFCASSPSRAMGNEQFFGPGTRLTVL.

This sequence joins TRBV11-1 and TRBJ2-1; D unclear. The CDR3 consists of 19 residues. Germline assignment: CDR1 SGHAT and CDR2 FQDESV (reference sequence). V was cut by 1 base and J by 3 bases, with 22 bases left in between. DNA of the CDR3: TGTGCCAGCAGCTTAGGGTATCAGGTCCTAGGGATGCTCTACAATGAGCAGTTCTTC. The encoded protein is CASSLGYQVLGMLYNEQFF.

This clonotype has just a few counts. The chain employs TRBV4-3 and TRBJ2-2; D unresolved. The CDR3 spans 16 residues. The V end lost 3 bases, the J end lost 4 bases, and 15 bases lay between the germline ends. From germline, CDR1 is LGHNA and CDR2 YSLEER. This CDR3 reads CASSHFTLGPTGELFF. CDR3 nucleotide sequence: TGCGCCAGCAGCCACTTTACTTTAGGACCCACCGGGGAGCTGTTTTTT.

The CDR3 here is CAISNLRDTGELFF. The CDR3 region has the DNA TGTGCCATCAGTAATCTGAGAGACACCGGGGAGCTGTTTTTT. The chain couples TRBV10-3 to TRBJ2-2; D is uncertain. From germline, CDR1 is ENHRY and CDR2 SYGVKD. The CDR3 is 14 residues long. Trimming took off 5 bases at V and 3 bases at J, with 10 bases between the two ends.

This clonotype was detected ten times or more. The rearrangement links TRBV6-2 or TRBV6-3 to TRBJ2-4; 12 bases are shared with TRBD2. Trimming cost V 0 bases and J 0 bases; bases outside gene matches: 9. CDR3 length equals 20 residues. CDR1 and CDR2 from the germline V gene are MNHEY and SVGEGT. The CDR3 reads CASSYSNYRTSGVAKNIQYF. CDR3 in DNA: TGTGCCAGCAGTTACTCGAATTATCGGACTAGCGGGGTAGCCAAAAACATTCAGTACTTC.

This clonotype was counted many times. The chain uses TRBV12-3 or TRBV12-4 and TRBJ2-7, with 14 bases that match TRBD2. CDR3 length: 16 amino acids. Trimming cost V 6 bases and J 7 bases; bases outside gene matches: 11. The CDR3 region has the DNA TGTGCCAGCAGCCCGGGACTAGCGGGAGATCTAGGTGAGCAGTACTTC. Translated: CASSPGLAGDLGEQYF.

This clonotype was seen many times. This chain joins TRBV18 and TRBJ2-5, with D hard to call. The CDR3 sequence is 13 residues long. Germline V CDR1 and CDR2: KGHSH, LQKENI. V lost 2 bases and J lost 3, with 7 bases in between. In nucleotides, the CDR3 is TGTGCCAGCTCACCAGTCGGAGAAGAGACCCAGTACTTC. This encodes CASSPVGEETQYF.